The source of this TCR beta chain is a study of blood T cell repertoires in COVID-19. Looking at the study overall: Both acute and convalescent COVID-19 samples were obtained from the United States, Italy and Spain. T cells, B-cell-depleted T cells, or PBMCs provided the cDNA or gDNA that served as material.

Germline V lookup: CDR1 SGDLS, CDR2 YYNGEE. The V end lost 7 bases, the J end lost 0 bases, and 11 bases lay between the germline ends. The CDR3 totals 14 residues. In the original processing: Researchers report that nucleated cell counts were estimated from reference gene primer amplification. Using immunoSEQ multiplex PCR, the repertoire was profiled, and TCRdb retains in-frame clones only, with some absent. Clone size and V and J calls were adopted from that table, with D and trimming inferred from the DNA. The top ten hold 7.5% to 8.5% of the sample, which has more than 25,000 clones, roughly 84% seen once.

This TCR was recovered from a man in his forties or fifties with active COVID-19. The V and J genes are TRBV9 and TRBJ2-1, with D possibly TRBD2 on 5 matching bases. Sequencing was done on a sample of peripheral blood. CDR3 sequence: CASGGGSSYNEQFF. Written as DNA, the CDR3 is TGTGCCAGCGGTGGTGGGAGCTCCTACAATGAGCAGTTCTTC.